This entry lists 19 T cell receptor beta chains sequenced from one sample in a study of a mutant IDH1 vaccine in newly diagnosed glioma (dated by TCRdb to the early 2020s). Library preparation used the immunoSEQ multiplex PCR assay. As stored in TCRdb, this immuneACCESS dataset retains in-frame rearrangements with V and J assigned. A fraction of the clones does not appear; measured against another copy, unresolved V genes explain less than half of the discrepancy, and the remainder lacks a known reason. The sample data list about 92,000 clones, and roughly 85% of these were observed just once. The ten largest clonotypes hold approximately 7% of the sample. In the paper's terms, the time point label means: baseline, week 1 (first vaccination visit). The treatment or condition label, as the study defines it: pre-vaccination baseline after standard-of-care therapy. The sample in question was PBMCs, obtained from a glioma patient treated with radiotherapy, temozolomide or both. The source of these receptors is a woman between 45 and 60 years old with glioma.

The chain joins TRBV2 to TRBJ2-3; D is undetermined. This CDR3 comprises 14 residues. Per the germline V gene, CDR1 is SNHLY and CDR2 is FYNNEI. V was shortened by 6 bases and J by 1 base, with 11 bases between the two germline ends. The CDR3, as DNA: TGTGCCAGCAGCGTTTCTAGGGGCACAGATACGCAGTATTTT. Translation: CASSVSRGTDTQYF.

This chain uses TRBV5-1 with TRBJ2-3; possibly TRBD2 for D (5 bases). CDR1 and CDR2 from the germline V gene are SGHRS and YFSETQ. The V end was cut by 4 bases, the J end by 2 bases, with 11 bases between. CDR3 length: 14 amino acids. CDR3 protein: CASSLLGLTDTQYF. The CDR3 DNA follows: TGCGCCAGCAGCCTACTCGGACTCACAGATACGCAGTATTTT. Variable domain in full (rest from reference TRBV5-1 and TRBJ2-3): KAGVTQTPRYLIKTRGQQVTLSCSPISGHRSVSWYQQTPGQGLQFLFEYFSETQRNKGNFPGRFSGRQFSNSRSEMNVSTLELGDSALYLCASSLLGLTDTQYFGPGTRLTVL.

This clone was seen once. This chain joins TRBV5-6 and TRBJ2-1, with D perhaps matching TRBD1 (6 bases). Trimming took off 5 bases at V and 8 bases at J, with 20 bases between the two ends. The CDR3 is made up of 15 amino acids. Germline CDR1 is SGHDT and CDR2 is YYEEEE. CDR3 residues: CASSLNTGKGHEQFF. Here the CDR3 DNA reads TGTGCCAGCAGTCTTAACACAGGGAAGGGGCATGAGCAGTTCTTC.

J is TRBJ2-7 and V is TRBV5-1; D may match TRBD1 or TRBD2 (5 bases each). Trimming cost V 5 bases and J 0 bases, with 18 bases left between them. The CDR3 totals 16 residues. In germline, CDR1 is SGHRS, CDR2 YFSETQ. CDR3 amino acids: CASRPAGGPLSYEQYF. CDR3 bases: TGCGCCAGCAGGCCCGCTGGGGGTCCCCTCTCCTACGAGCAGTACTTC. Complete variable domain (other parts from reference TRBV5-1 and TRBJ2-7): KAGVTQTPRYLIKTRGQQVTLSCSPISGHRSVSWYQQTPGQGLQFLFEYFSETQRNKGNFPGRFSGRQFSNSRSEMNVSTLELGDSALYLCASRPAGGPLSYEQYFGPGTRLTVT.

The CDR3, as DNA: TGTGCCAGCAGAGAACAGGGAATCACAGATACGCAGTATTTT. This encodes CASREQGITDTQYF. The gene calls are TRBV6-4 and TRBJ2-3; tentatively, D is TRBD1 (6 bases). Between the trimmed V and J ends, which lost 6 bases and 2 bases, there was a span of 12 bases. The CDR3 sequence is 14 residues long. Looked up from germline, CDR1 is MRHNA and CDR2 is SNTAGT.

The J gene is TRBJ2-3, the V gene TRBV27; tentatively, D is TRBD2 (5 bases). The germline V gene encodes CDR1 MNHEY and CDR2 SMNVEV (reference sequence). Trimming took off 3 bases at V and 0 bases at J, with 10 bases between the two ends. This CDR3 spans 15 amino acids. The CDR3, as DNA: TGTGCCAGCAGTTTTGAGGGTAGGAGCACAGATACGCAGTATTTT. It codes for CASSFEGRSTDTQYF.

V usage is TRBV29-1 and J usage is TRBJ1-2; no definite D call. V shed 4 bases and J shed 9 bases, with 12 bases lying between them. The CDR3 has 11 residues. Per the germline V gene, CDR1 is SQVTM and CDR2 is ANQGSEA. The CDR3 nucleotides read TGCAGCGTTGCGGTCAGTGTGAGCTACACCTTC. Protein sequence: CSVAVSVSYTF.

The rearrangement joins TRBV6-6 to TRBJ1-6; the match to TRBD1 covers 9 bases. Trimming took 7 bases from V and 9 from J; bases not matched to a gene: 4. The V gene's germline CDR1 is MNHNY and CDR2 SVGAGI (reference sequence). This CDR3 comprises 13 residues. The CDR3 spells CASTGQGISPLHF. The CDR3 DNA follows: TGTGCCAGCACGGGACAGGGAATTTCACCCCTCCACTTT.

The J gene is TRBJ2-3, the V gene TRBV2; TRBD1 matches 8 bases. CDR3 length equals 15 residues. Per the germline V gene, CDR1 is SNHLY and CDR2 is FYNNEI. Trimming took 4 bases from V and 4 from J; bases not matched to a gene: 7. The CDR3 bases are TGTGCCAGCAGTGGGGCGGCAGGGGGCGCAGATACGCAGTATTTT. Protein product: CASSGAAGGADTQYF. The full variable domain, completed using reference TRBV2 and TRBJ2-3, is EPEVTQTPSHQVTQMGQEVILRCVPISNHLYFYWYRQILGQKVEFLVSFYNNEISEKSEIFDDQFSVERPDGSNFTLKIRSTKLEDSAMYFCASSGAAGGADTQYFGPGTRLTVL.

The CDR3 DNA follows: TGTGCCAGCAGTCCCACGGAGCGTTGGGATCAGCCCCAGCATTTT. Translated: CASSPTERWDQPQHF. The rearrangement links TRBV6-1 to TRBJ1-5; no clear D gene. CDR3 length: 15 amino acids. Germline V gene lookup returns CDR1 MNHNS and CDR2 SASEGT. Trimming removed 5 bases at V and 5 bases at J, with 16 bases between.

The chain employs TRBV27 and TRBJ1-1, with 11 bases matching TRBD1. The CDR3 has 16 residues. J lost 2 bases, V lost 3 bases, and 5 bases had no gene match. Germline values: CDR1 MNHEY, CDR2 SMNVEV (reference sequence). The DNA for the CDR3 is TGTGCCAGCAGTTTTTATGGGACAGGGGGTAACACTGAAGCTTTCTTT. Protein: CASSFYGTGGNTEAFF.

This chain links TRBV25-1 with TRBJ1-1; possibly TRBD1 for D (5 bases). This CDR3 is 15 amino acids long. With 6 bases removed from V and 3 bases from J, the gap between germline ends came to 17 bases. Per germline, CDR1 MGHDK and CDR2 SYGVNS. CDR3 region: CASSPRGGQDTEAFF. The CDR3, as DNA: TGTGCCAGCAGCCCGCGGGGCGGGCAGGACACTGAAGCTTTCTTT.

This rearrangement joins TRBV27 to TRBJ1-2, with TRBD1 matching over 10 bases. Germline V gives CDR1 MNHEY, CDR2 SMNVEV (reference sequence). The CDR3 loop spans 13 amino acids. The CDR3 DNA reads as TGTGGACAGGGGGCGAGACCTAACTATGGCTACACCTTC. Translated: CGQGARPNYGYTF.

This chain links TRBV29-1 with TRBJ2-2; 8 positions match TRBD2. The CDR3 is 15 amino acids. The germline V gene encodes CDR1 SQVTM and CDR2 ANQGSEA. V shed 6 bases and J 4 bases; nucleotides not matched to a gene: 10. The CDR3 sequence: CSVLGSTSGTGELFF. DNA of the CDR3: TGCAGCGTCCTGGGGTCAACTAGCGGCACCGGGGAGCTGTTTTTT.

This sequence joins TRBV7-9 and TRBJ2-7; 11 bases agree with TRBD1. The V gene end was trimmed by 8 bases and the J gene end by 12 bases; junction bases not matched to a gene: 21. Germline V gene data show CDR1 as SEHNR and CDR2 as FQNEAQ (reference sequence). CDR3 length: 16 residues. The CDR3 DNA follows: TGTGCCAGCGGATCTCCGGGACAGGGGGAACCTCTGTATCGGTACTTC. Amino acid sequence: CASGSPGQGEPLYRYF.

The rearrangement joins TRBV6-5 to TRBJ1-1; D perhaps matches TRBD1 (5 bases). Germline V gene sequence: CDR1 MNHEY, CDR2 SVGAGI. This CDR3 comprises 11 residues. Trimming pared 6 bases from V and 10 bases from J, leaving 12 bases between. Here the CDR3 reads CASRQGEGAFF. The CDR3 DNA reads as TGTGCCAGCAGGCAAGGGGAAGGAGCTTTCTTT.

The rearrangement links TRBV6-5 to TRBJ1-6; unclear D gene. The CDR3 covers 15 residues. Per germline, CDR1 MNHEY and CDR2 SVGAGI. V lost 1 base and J lost 7, with 11 bases in between. This chain's CDR3 is CASSYYGNQNSPLHF. The CDR3 DNA follows: TGTGCCAGCAGTTACTACGGGAACCAGAATTCACCCCTCCACTTT.

V and J are TRBV11-2 and TRBJ2-7, with D possibly matching TRBD1 (5 bases). Trimming took off 2 bases at V and 4 bases at J, with 6 bases between the two ends. This CDR3 is built from 12 residues. Germline CDR1 reads SGHAT; CDR2 reads FQNNGV. DNA of the CDR3: TGTGCCAGCAGCTTATCAGGGTACGAGCAGTACTTC. This encodes CASSLSGYEQYF.

This clone was seen many times. The chain joins TRBV4-3 to TRBJ2-6; no clear D. V lost 0 bases and J lost 1, with 7 bases in between. The CDR3 length is 16 residues. Germline assignment: CDR1 LGHNA and CDR2 YSLEER. Here the CDR3 DNA reads TGCGCCAGCAGCCAAGATGCGGATTCTGGGGCCAACGTCCTGACTTTC. Translated, it gives CASSQDADSGANVLTF.